One sample yielded the 9 T cell receptor beta chains listed below, sequenced in a study of cytomegalovirus exposure and HLA in healthy donors (dated by TCRdb to about 2017). Libraries came from the immunoSEQ multiplex PCR assay. For the multiplex PCR, a mixture combining 60 forward primers for TCR Vbeta segments and 13 reverse primers for TCR Jbeta segments was used. Sourced from immuneACCESS, this table was stored by TCRdb with only in-frame sequences that have V and J called. A share of the clones is absent; for the studies checked, an unresolved V gene accounts for under half, and the remainder has no known explanation. This sample holds about 190,000 clones; less than 85% were observed only once. The ten largest make up over 4% of the sample. Sequencing was performed on PBMCs. The receptors here all came from a man aged 25-45 years in good health and CMV-seropositive.

Written as DNA, the CDR3 is TGTGCCAGCAGCTCTGGGTCGGGGGGAGGGCCAGGGTACAATGAGCAGTTCTTC. This sequence encodes CASSSGSGGGPGYNEQFF. The genes are TRBV11-2 and TRBJ2-1; TRBD2 aligns across 7 bases. With 4 bases clipped from V and 4 bases from J, the junction kept 16 bases outside the gene matches. The CDR3 consists of 18 residues. Germline-derived CDR1 and CDR2 are SGHAT and FQNNGV.

This clone is a singleton in its sample. The chain uses TRBV9 and TRBJ2-2; D ambiguous. V was cut by 2 bases and J by 6 bases, with 5 bases left in between. Germline V gives CDR1 SGDLS, CDR2 YYNGEE. The length of the CDR3 is 12 residues. This CDR3 is CASSVISGELFF. CDR3 nucleotides: TGTGCCAGCAGCGTTATATCCGGGGAGCTGTTTTTT.

The chain is built from TRBV4-2 and TRBJ1-1; 10 nucleotides match TRBD1. Germline values: CDR1 LGHNA, CDR2 YNFKEQ. With 3 bases clipped from V and 5 bases from J, the junction kept 3 bases outside the gene matches. The CDR3 contains 14 residues. Here the CDR3 DNA reads TGTGCCAGCAGCCAGGGACAGGGGAGGACTGAAGCTTTCTTT. It specifies CASSQGQGRTEAFF.

The rearrangement links TRBV7-9 to TRBJ2-1; 8 positions agree with TRBD2. J was trimmed by 6 bases and V by 1 base; bases with no gene match: 2. Germline V CDR1 and CDR2: SEHNR, FQNEAQ (reference sequence). This CDR3 is 14 amino acids long. CDR3 nucleotide sequence: TGTGCCAGCAGCTTAGGGACTAGCAGCAATGAGCAGTTCTTC. Amino acids: CASSLGTSSNEQFF.

The V and J genes are TRBV9 and TRBJ1-2; D is unclear. The CDR3 has 16 amino acids. V was shortened by 1 base and J by 3 bases, with 16 bases between the two germline ends. Germline CDR1 is SGDLS and CDR2 is YYNGEE. The CDR3: CASSVSPSGQDYGYTF. DNA of the CDR3: TGTGCCAGCAGCGTAAGCCCCTCTGGGCAGGACTATGGCTACACCTTC.

This chain links TRBV25-1 with TRBJ1-6; 12 bases line up with TRBD1. Germline CDR1 MGHDK, CDR2 SYGVNS. The CDR3 loop spans 15 amino acids. The trim removed 4 bases at V and 9 bases at J, leaving 4 bases unmatched. This CDR3 is CASSGDRGRGSPLHF. CDR3 in DNA: TGTGCCAGCAGTGGGGACAGGGGGCGCGGTTCACCCCTCCACTTT.

This clone was seen more than once but under ten times. The chain joins TRBV11-1 to TRBJ2-3; the D is unclear. The CDR3 length is 18 residues. The V and J ends lost 1 base and 1 base respectively, with 18 bases between them. Germline V gene lookup returns CDR1 SGHAT and CDR2 FQDESV (reference sequence). The CDR3 sequence is CASSLVMLRPVGTDTQYF. CDR3 nucleotides: TGTGCCAGCAGCTTAGTAATGTTGCGGCCGGTTGGCACAGATACGCAGTATTTT.

As to this clone: Other DNA sequences from this sample encode an identical CDR3 as well. The chain has TRBV28 and TRBJ2-7, with 10 bases that match TRBD1. This CDR3 is built from 15 residues. J lost 4 bases, V lost 5 bases, and 8 bases had no gene match. Per the germline V gene, CDR1 is MDHEN and CDR2 is SYDVKM. For the CDR3, the DNA is TGTGCCAGCAGTGGCCCGGGACAGGGGACGTACGAGCAGTACTTC. Translating gives CASSGPGQGTYEQYF.

This clone was seen only a few times. The chain carries TRBV18 and TRBJ2-7; 10 positions match TRBD1. The germline gives CDR1 KGHSH, CDR2 LQKENI. The CDR3 loop spans 14 amino acids. The junction had 5 bases not matched to a gene; V was cut back by 2 bases and J by 7 bases. CDR3 DNA sequence: TGTGCCAGCTCACCAGGGACAGGGGTCCGGGAGCAGTACTTC. It yields the protein CASSPGTGVREQYF.